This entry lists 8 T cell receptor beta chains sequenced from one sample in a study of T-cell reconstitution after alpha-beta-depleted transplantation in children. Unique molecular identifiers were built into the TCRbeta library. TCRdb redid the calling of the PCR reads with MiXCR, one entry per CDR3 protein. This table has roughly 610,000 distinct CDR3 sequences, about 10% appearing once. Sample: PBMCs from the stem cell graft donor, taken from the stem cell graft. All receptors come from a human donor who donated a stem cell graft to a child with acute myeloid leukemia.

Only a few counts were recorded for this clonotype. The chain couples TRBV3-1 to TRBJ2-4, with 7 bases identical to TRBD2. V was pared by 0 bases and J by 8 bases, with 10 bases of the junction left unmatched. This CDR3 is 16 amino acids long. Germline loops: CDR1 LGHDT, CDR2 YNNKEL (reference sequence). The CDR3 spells CASSQERLASWDIQYF. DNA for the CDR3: TGTGCCAGCAGCCAAGAAAGACTAGCCAGTTGGGACATTCAGTACTTC.

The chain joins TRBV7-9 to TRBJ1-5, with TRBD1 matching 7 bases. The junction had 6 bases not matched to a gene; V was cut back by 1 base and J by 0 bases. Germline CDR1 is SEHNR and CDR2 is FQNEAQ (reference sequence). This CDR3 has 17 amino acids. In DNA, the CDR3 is TGTGCCAGCAGCTTAGGAGGGACAGCCTATAGCAATCAGCCCCAGCATTTT. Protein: CASSLGGTAYSNQPQHF.

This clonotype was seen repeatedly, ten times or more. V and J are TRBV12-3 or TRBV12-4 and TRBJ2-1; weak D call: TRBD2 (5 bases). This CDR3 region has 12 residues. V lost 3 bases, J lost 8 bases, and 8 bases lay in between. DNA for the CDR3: TGTGCCAGCAGTTTGTGGGGAGATGAGCAGTTCTTC. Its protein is CASSLWGDEQFF.

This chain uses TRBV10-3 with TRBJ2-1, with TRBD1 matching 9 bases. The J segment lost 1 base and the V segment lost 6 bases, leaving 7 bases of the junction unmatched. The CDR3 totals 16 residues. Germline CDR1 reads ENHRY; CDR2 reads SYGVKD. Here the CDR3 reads CAIRVGQGMSYNEQFF. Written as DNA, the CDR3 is TGTGCCATCAGAGTCGGACAGGGGATGTCCTACAATGAGCAGTTCTTC.

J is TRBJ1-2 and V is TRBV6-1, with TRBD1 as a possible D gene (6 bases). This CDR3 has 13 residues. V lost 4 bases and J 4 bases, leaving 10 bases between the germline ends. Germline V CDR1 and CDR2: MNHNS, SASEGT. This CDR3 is CASSGGHPYGYTF. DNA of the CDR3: TGTGCCAGCAGTGGGGGACACCCCTATGGCTACACCTTC.

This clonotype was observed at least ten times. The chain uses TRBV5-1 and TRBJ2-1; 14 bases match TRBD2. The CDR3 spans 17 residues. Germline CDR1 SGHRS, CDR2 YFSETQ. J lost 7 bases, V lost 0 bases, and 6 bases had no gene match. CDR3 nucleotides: TGCGCCAGCAGCTTGGGAAAAGGGACTAGCGGGAGAAATGAGCAGTTCTTC. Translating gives CASSLGKGTSGRNEQFF.

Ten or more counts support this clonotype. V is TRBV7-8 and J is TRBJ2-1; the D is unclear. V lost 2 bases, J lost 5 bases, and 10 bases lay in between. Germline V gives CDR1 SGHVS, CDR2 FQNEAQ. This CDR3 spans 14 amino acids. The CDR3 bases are TGTGCCAGCAGCTTACGGTTCTTTGACAATGAGCAGTTCTTC. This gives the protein CASSLRFFDNEQFF.

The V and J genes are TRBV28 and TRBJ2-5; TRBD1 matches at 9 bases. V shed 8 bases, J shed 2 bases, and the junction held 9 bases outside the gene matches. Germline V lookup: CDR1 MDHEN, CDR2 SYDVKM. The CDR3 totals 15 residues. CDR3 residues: CASGGGQGRQETQYF. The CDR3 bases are TGTGCCAGCGGGGGGGGACAGGGCAGACAAGAGACCCAGTACTTC. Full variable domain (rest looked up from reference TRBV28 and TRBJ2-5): DVKVTQSSRYLVKRTGEKVFLECVQDMDHENMFWYRQDPGLGLRLIYFSYDVKMKEKGDIPEGYSVSREKKERFSLILESASTNQTSMYLCASGGGQGRQETQYFGPGTRLLVL.